These T cell receptor beta chains were read from a single sample in a study of blood T cell repertoires in COVID-19. Method: immunoSEQ multiplex PCR; TCRdb's copy keeps in-frame clones and lacks some. The top ten clones hold nearly 5% of a sample with around 80,000 clones, 85% to 90% of them seen once. Specimen: peripheral blood. These receptors were collected from an elderly woman with acute or convalescent COVID-19. The CDR3 runs from the conserved cysteine through the conserved F or W. The order of the fields is V gene, clone size, J gene, D gene, CDR3 protein, CDR3 DNA. The D gene is left open where the match is weak. Size tells how often a clone was seen (once, few, many) or the class of an expanded clone, and some rows leave it out.

v_gene: TRBV29-1; abundance: NA; j_gene: TRBJ2-7; d_gene: NA; CDR3aa: CSVAQGLSYEQYF; CDR3nt: TGCAGCGTGGCTCAGGGGCTCTCCTACGAGCAGTACTTC
v_gene: TRBV15; abundance: NA; j_gene: TRBJ1-2; d_gene: NA; CDR3aa: CATSPGGGAKNYGYTF; CDR3nt: TGTGCCACCAGTCCCGGCGGGGGGGCTAAGAACTATGGCTACACCTTC
v_gene: TRBV7-2; abundance: NA; j_gene: TRBJ2-1; d_gene: NA; CDR3aa: CASSLVQGSINEQFF; CDR3nt: TGTGCCAGCAGCTTGGTCCAGGGGTCAATCAATGAGCAGTTCTTC
v_gene: TRBV30; abundance: NA; j_gene: TRBJ1-1; d_gene: NA; CDR3aa: CAWSLGRITEAFF; CDR3nt: TGTGCCTGGAGTTTGGGGAGGATTACTGAAGCTTTCTTT
v_gene: TRBV3-1/TRBV3-2; abundance: once; j_gene: TRBJ2-3; d_gene: NA; CDR3aa: CASSRSGGRSDTQYF; CDR3nt: TGTGCCAGCAGCCGGTCCGGGGGGCGGTCAGATACGCAGTATTTT
v_gene: TRBV6-5; abundance: NA; j_gene: TRBJ1-5; d_gene: TRBD1; CDR3aa: CASSPDRGDQPQHF; CDR3nt: TGTGCCAGCAGCCCCGACAGGGGCGATCAGCCCCAGCATTTT
v_gene: TRBV7-9; abundance: NA; j_gene: TRBJ1-5; d_gene: NA; CDR3aa: CASSLQSNQPQHF; CDR3nt: TGTGCCAGCAGCTTACAGAGCAATCAGCCCCAGCATTTT
v_gene: TRBV7-2; abundance: few; j_gene: TRBJ2-5; d_gene: NA; CDR3aa: CASSLVTSTATQYF; CDR3nt: TGTGCCAGCAGTCTCGTGACTAGTACTGCGACCCAGTACTTC
v_gene: TRBV7-2; abundance: NA; j_gene: TRBJ1-5; d_gene: TRBD1; CDR3aa: CASSRGTVYSNQPQHF; CDR3nt: TGTGCCAGCAGCCGGGGGACAGTTTATAGCAATCAGCCCCAGCATTTT
v_gene: TRBV29-1; abundance: NA; j_gene: TRBJ1-2; d_gene: NA; CDR3aa: CSVVDPGAGYGYTF; CDR3nt: TGCAGCGTTGTAGATCCAGGCGCTGGCTATGGCTACACCTTC
v_gene: TRBV14; abundance: few; j_gene: TRBJ2-7; d_gene: NA; CDR3aa: CASSQESRNLPYEQYF; CDR3nt: TGTGCCAGCAGCCAAGAAAGCAGGAATCTTCCCTACGAGCAGTACTTC
v_gene: TRBV28; abundance: NA; j_gene: TRBJ2-5; d_gene: TRBD2; CDR3aa: CASKRGQETQYF; CDR3nt: TGTGCCAGTAAGCGGGGCCAAGAGACCCAGTACTTC
v_gene: TRBV29-1; abundance: NA; j_gene: TRBJ2-5; d_gene: NA; CDR3aa: CSVESDIQETQYF; CDR3nt: TGCAGCGTTGAATCGGACATACAAGAGACCCAGTACTTC
v_gene: TRBV7-9; abundance: NA; j_gene: TRBJ2-1; d_gene: TRBD2; CDR3aa: CASSLVNQGLGIYNEQFF; CDR3nt: TGTGCCAGCAGCTTAGTCAACCAAGGACTAGGGATATACAATGAGCAGTTCTTC
v_gene: TRBV5-8; abundance: few; j_gene: TRBJ2-7; d_gene: TRBD2; CDR3aa: CASSSGGGTSAYYEQYF; CDR3nt: TGTGCCAGCAGTTCAGGTGGTGGGACTAGCGCCTACTACGAGCAGTACTTC
v_gene: TRBV5-6; abundance: NA; j_gene: TRBJ1-6; d_gene: TRBD1; CDR3aa: CASSSYRGNSPLHF; CDR3nt: TGTGCCAGCAGCTCCTACAGGGGAAATTCACCCCTCCACTTT
v_gene: TRBV6-6; abundance: NA; j_gene: TRBJ2-1; d_gene: NA; CDR3aa: CASKTSSYNEQFF; CDR3nt: TGTGCCAGCAAAACTAGCTCCTACAATGAGCAGTTCTTC
v_gene: TRBV12-3/TRBV12-4; abundance: NA; j_gene: TRBJ2-2; d_gene: NA; CDR3aa: CASSPTATGELFF; CDR3nt: TGTGCCAGCAGCCCGACAGCCACCGGGGAGCTGTTTTTT
v_gene: TRBV5-4; abundance: NA; j_gene: TRBJ2-1; d_gene: TRBD2; CDR3aa: CASSAVGGGSDEQFF; CDR3nt: TGTGCCAGCAGCGCGGTTGGCGGCGGGAGCGATGAGCAGTTCTTC
v_gene: TRBV9; abundance: NA; j_gene: TRBJ1-4; d_gene: NA; CDR3aa: CASSVAGLGNEKLFF; CDR3nt: TGTGCCAGCAGCGTAGCGGGTCTCGGGAATGAAAAACTGTTTTTT
v_gene: TRBV11-2; abundance: NA; j_gene: TRBJ2-1; d_gene: TRBD2; CDR3aa: CASSWPRGGGAYNEQFF; CDR3nt: TGTGCCAGCAGCTGGCCCCGGGGCGGGGGGGCTTACAATGAGCAGTTCTTC
v_gene: TRBV7-2; abundance: NA; j_gene: TRBJ2-3; d_gene: TRBD2; CDR3aa: CASSSPGLAGDPSTDTQYF; CDR3nt: TGTGCCAGCAGCTCCCCGGGACTAGCGGGAGATCCTTCCACAGATACGCAGTATTTT
v_gene: TRBV5-1; abundance: NA; j_gene: TRBJ1-2; d_gene: TRBD1; CDR3aa: CASSRTWDSSNYGYTF; CDR3nt: TGCGCCAGCAGCCGAACCTGGGACAGCTCTAACTATGGCTACACCTTC
v_gene: TRBV6-5; abundance: NA; j_gene: TRBJ1-2; d_gene: NA; CDR3aa: CASRDTGFPGYTF; CDR3nt: TGTGCCAGCAGAGATACAGGGTTTCCTGGCTACACCTTC
v_gene: TRBV2; abundance: NA; j_gene: TRBJ2-7; d_gene: TRBD1; CDR3aa: CASSLDRGLYEQYF; CDR3nt: TGTGCCAGCAGTCTGGACAGGGGGTTATACGAGCAGTACTTC
v_gene: TRBV7-9; abundance: once; j_gene: TRBJ2-2; d_gene: TRBD1; CDR3aa: CASTPGTGLSGELFF; CDR3nt: TGTGCCAGCACCCCCGGGACAGGGTTGTCCGGGGAGCTGTTTTTT
v_gene: TRBV27; abundance: NA; j_gene: TRBJ2-1; d_gene: TRBD2; CDR3aa: CASSLSGLAGANEQFF; CDR3nt: TGTGCCAGCAGTTTATCCGGACTAGCGGGGGCTAATGAGCAGTTCTTC
v_gene: TRBV19; abundance: once; j_gene: TRBJ2-1; d_gene: TRBD2; CDR3aa: CASTGLAGIHNEQFF; CDR3nt: TGTGCCAGTACCGGACTAGCGGGGATCCACAATGAGCAGTTCTTC
v_gene: TRBV5-4; abundance: NA; j_gene: TRBJ1-1; d_gene: NA; CDR3aa: CASSPGGRAGNAEAFF; CDR3nt: TGTGCCAGCAGCCCCGGCGGCAGGGCAGGTAACGCTGAAGCTTTCTTT
v_gene: TRBV11-1; abundance: NA; j_gene: TRBJ1-3; d_gene: NA; CDR3aa: CASSSRGTGNTIYF; CDR3nt: TGTGCCAGCAGTTCACGGGGAACTGGAAACACCATATATTTT
v_gene: TRBV10-3; abundance: few; j_gene: TRBJ1-1; d_gene: NA; CDR3aa: CAIRSAAMNTEAFF; CDR3nt: TGTGCCATCAGGTCGGCGGCTATGAACACTGAAGCTTTCTTT
v_gene: TRBV18; abundance: NA; j_gene: TRBJ2-1; d_gene: TRBD1; CDR3aa: CASSPRTGGINEQFF; CDR3nt: TGTGCCAGCTCACCAAGGACAGGGGGTATCAATGAGCAGTTCTTC
v_gene: TRBV15; abundance: NA; j_gene: TRBJ2-7; d_gene: TRBD2; CDR3aa: CATSRVSGRGSYEQYF; CDR3nt: TGTGCCACCAGCAGAGTAAGCGGGAGAGGAAGCTACGAGCAGTACTTC
v_gene: TRBV6-5; abundance: NA; j_gene: TRBJ2-3; d_gene: NA; CDR3aa: CASSTTYTDTQYF; CDR3nt: TGTGCCAGCAGCACCACTTACACAGATACGCAGTATTTT
v_gene: TRBV10-3; abundance: few; j_gene: TRBJ1-2; d_gene: TRBD1; CDR3aa: CAISEESGGHGYTF; CDR3nt: TGTGCCATCAGTGAGGAGTCAGGGGGCCATGGCTACACCTTC
v_gene: TRBV3-1/TRBV3-2; abundance: NA; j_gene: TRBJ1-2; d_gene: NA; CDR3aa: CASSREGGGHGYTF; CDR3nt: TGTGCCAGCAGCCGAGAGGGAGGGGGTCATGGCTACACCTTC
v_gene: TRBV7-9; abundance: NA; j_gene: TRBJ1-1; d_gene: TRBD1; CDR3aa: CASSLPGGNTEAFF; CDR3nt: TGTGCCAGCAGCTTGCCAGGGGGGAACACTGAAGCTTTCTTT
v_gene: TRBV27; abundance: NA; j_gene: TRBJ2-7; d_gene: NA; CDR3aa: CASSTTRGGLSEQYF; CDR3nt: TGTGCCAGCAGCACAACCCGCGGCGGGTTATCCGAGCAGTACTTC
v_gene: TRBV19; abundance: NA; j_gene: TRBJ2-7; d_gene: TRBD1; CDR3aa: CASTTSLGQGFPYEQYF; CDR3nt: TGTGCCAGTACGACTTCCCTCGGACAGGGCTTTCCGTACGAGCAGTACTTC
v_gene: TRBV11-2; abundance: NA; j_gene: TRBJ1-1; d_gene: TRBD1; CDR3aa: CASSLGTGQGNTEAFF; CDR3nt: TGTGCCAGCAGCTTAGGGACAGGACAGGGGAACACTGAAGCTTTCTTT
v_gene: TRBV4-1; abundance: NA; j_gene: TRBJ2-7; d_gene: TRBD2; CDR3aa: CASSQEQRGGRYEQYF; CDR3nt: TGCGCCAGCAGCCAAGAGCAGCGGGGGGGCAGGTACGAGCAGTACTTC
v_gene: TRBV5-1; abundance: NA; j_gene: TRBJ2-5; d_gene: TRBD1; CDR3aa: CASSPGTGGQETQYF; CDR3nt: TGCGCCAGCAGCCCCGGGACAGGGGGACAAGAGACCCAGTACTTC
v_gene: TRBV19; abundance: NA; j_gene: TRBJ2-4; d_gene: TRBD2; CDR3aa: CASSRTSGDLAKNIQYF; CDR3nt: TGTGCCAGTAGTAGGACTAGCGGGGATCTAGCCAAAAACATTCAGTACTTC
v_gene: TRBV5-1; abundance: NA; j_gene: TRBJ2-2; d_gene: NA; CDR3aa: CASSGQGPRVTGELFF; CDR3nt: TGCGCCAGCAGCGGGCAGGGCCCCCGCGTCACCGGGGAGCTGTTTTTT
v_gene: TRBV7-8; abundance: NA; j_gene: TRBJ1-2; d_gene: NA; CDR3aa: CASSLGGGANYGYTF; CDR3nt: TGTGCCAGCAGCTTAGGGGGGGGAGCTAACTATGGCTACACCTTC
v_gene: TRBV7-2; abundance: medium-sized; j_gene: TRBJ2-3; d_gene: NA; CDR3aa: CASSASKDATMQYF; CDR3nt: TGTGCCAGCAGCGCCTCCAAGGATGCGACTATGCAGTATTTT
v_gene: TRBV5-5; abundance: NA; j_gene: TRBJ2-5; d_gene: TRBD1; CDR3aa: CASSSWDREETQYF; CDR3nt: TGTGCCAGCAGCTCGTGGGACAGGGAAGAGACCCAGTACTTC
v_gene: TRBV3-1/TRBV3-2; abundance: NA; j_gene: TRBJ2-7; d_gene: TRBD2; CDR3aa: CASSLGGEQYF; CDR3nt: TGTGCCAGCAGCCTGGGGGGGGAGCAGTACTTC
v_gene: TRBV5-1; abundance: NA; j_gene: TRBJ2-7; d_gene: TRBD1; CDR3aa: CASSSTGGSYEQYF; CDR3nt: TGCGCCAGCAGCTCCACAGGGGGCTCCTACGAGCAGTACTTC
v_gene: TRBV28; abundance: NA; j_gene: TRBJ1-3; d_gene: TRBD1; CDR3aa: CASKWDRAGNTIYF; CDR3nt: TGTGCCAGCAAATGGGACAGGGCTGGAAACACCATATATTTT
v_gene: TRBV18; abundance: once; j_gene: TRBJ2-3; d_gene: NA; CDR3aa: CASSLTSTDTQYF; CDR3nt: TGTGCCAGCTCGCTGACTAGCACAGATACGCAGTATTTT
v_gene: TRBV6-5; abundance: NA; j_gene: TRBJ2-1; d_gene: NA; CDR3aa: CASRQVYNEQFF; CDR3nt: TGTGCCAGTAGACAGGTATACAATGAGCAGTTCTTC
v_gene: TRBV10-3; abundance: NA; j_gene: TRBJ2-2; d_gene: TRBD2; CDR3aa: CAIGTSGGATGELFF; CDR3nt: TGTGCCATAGGGACTAGCGGGGGGGCCACCGGGGAGCTGTTTTTT
v_gene: TRBV6-1; abundance: once; j_gene: TRBJ1-5; d_gene: TRBD1; CDR3aa: CASSARRTGKLAQPQHF; CDR3nt: TGTGCCAGCAGTGCCAGGAGGACAGGGAAGCTAGCTCAGCCCCAGCATTTT